What follows are 25 T cell receptor beta chains derived from one specimen sequenced in a study of monozygotic twins with inflammatory bowel disease. TCRdb re-called the 5' RACE reads; one entry per CDR3 protein, DNA not given. Found here are roughly 150,000 distinct CDR3 sequences; the top ten clones hold approximately 3%. The sample consisted of blood. The origin of the receptors is a human donor with ulcerative colitis or Crohn's disease, or a healthy co-twin of an affected twin (not recorded which).

This chain links TRBV5-4 with TRBJ1-2; the D call of TRBD1 rests on TCRdb alone, since no DNA is present to check it. Germline V gives CDR1 SGHNT, CDR2 YYREEE (reference sequence). The CDR3 is made up of 15 amino acids. The CDR3 loop reads CASSVGQNLNYGYTF. The full variable domain, its missing parts supplied by reference TRBV5-4 and TRBJ1-2, is ETGVTQSPTHLIKTRGQQVTLRCSSQSGHNTVSWYQQALGQGPQFIFQYYREEENGRGNFPPRFSGLQFPNYSSELNVNALELDDSALYLCASSVGQNLNYGYTFGSGTRLTVV.

J is TRBJ1-1 and V is TRBV29-1; TCRdb gives TRBD1 as the D gene, but with no DNA this cannot be confirmed. This CDR3 has 13 amino acids. Germline CDR1 is SQVTM and CDR2 is ANQGSEA. This CDR3 reads CSVGQGSNTEAFF.

This chain links TRBV28 with TRBJ2-7; the TCRdb call, TRBD1, lacks DNA for checking. This CDR3 is built from 16 residues. The germline V gene has CDR1 MDHEN and CDR2 SYDVKM. The chain's CDR3 is CATTSFNGRGSYEQYF. The complete variable domain, with remaining parts taken from reference TRBV28 and TRBJ2-7, reads DVKVTQSSRYLVKRTGEKVFLECVQDMDHENMFWYRQDPGLGLRLIYFSYDVKMKEKGDIPEGYSVSREKKERFSLILESASTNQTSMYLCATTSFNGRGSYEQYFGPGTRLTVT.

The rearrangement joins TRBV4-3 to TRBJ2-7; TCRdb selects TRBD1, and the lack of DNA leaves this call unchecked. This CDR3 has 15 amino acids. Germline V CDR1 and CDR2: LGHNA, YSLEER. This CDR3 reads CASSQMGQGNYEQYF.

This chain uses TRBV5-1 with TRBJ2-7; TCRdb returns TRBD1, unconfirmable since there is no DNA. This CDR3 contains 14 residues. Germline lookup yields CDR1 SGHRS and CDR2 YFSETQ. CDR3 region: CASSLEAGTYEQYF.

The CDR3 reads CASSPPSGGTQYF. V usage is TRBV18 and J usage is TRBJ2-5; there is no DNA to check the TCRdb D call of TRBD2. CDR1 and CDR2 from the germline V gene are KGHSH and LQKENI. The CDR3 is 13 residues long.

This chain connects TRBV5-1 to TRBJ2-3; the D gene TCRdb calls, TRBD2, cannot be checked with no DNA. Germline V gene lookup returns CDR1 SGHRS and CDR2 YFSETQ. The CDR3 extends over 17 amino acids. The CDR3 loop reads CASSAGRLAGEYDTQYF.

This chain links TRBV18 with TRBJ2-7; the TCRdb D gene call, TRBD1, has no DNA to confirm it. The CDR3 runs to 14 residues. Per the germline V gene, CDR1 is KGHSH and CDR2 is LQKENI. CDR3 residues: CASSLRGTGLEQYF. Supplemented by reference TRBV18 and TRBJ2-7, the full variable domain reads NAGVMQNPRHLVRRRGQEARLRCSPMKGHSHVYWYRQLPEEGLKFMVYLQKENIIDESGMPKERFSAEFPKEGPSILRIQQVVRGDSAAYFCASSLRGTGLEQYFGPGTRLTVT.

The chain carries TRBV10-3 and TRBJ2-1; the TRBD2 assignment by TCRdb is unverifiable without DNA. CDR1 and CDR2 from the germline V gene are ENHRY and SYGVKD. This CDR3 has 15 residues. CDR3 amino acids: CAIRGASGSHNEQFF.

The chain is built from TRBV3-1 and TRBJ1-2. The germline V gene encodes CDR1 LGHDT and CDR2 YNNKEL (reference sequence). CDR3 length equals 12 residues. The CDR3 loop is CASSQNVRGYTF.

The V call is TRBV7-2, the J call TRBJ1-4; the TCRdb D gene call, TRBD1, has no DNA to confirm it. The germline V gene has CDR1 SGHTA and CDR2 FQGNSA. CDR3 length: 15 amino acids. The CDR3 spells CASSRRAGRGEKLFF.

The V call is TRBV27, the J call TRBJ2-3; TCRdb's D gene call, TRBD2, goes unchecked for lack of DNA. The V gene's germline CDR1 is MNHEY and CDR2 SMNVEV (reference sequence). The CDR3 loop spans 16 amino acids. The CDR3: CASSSFSGTFTDTQYF.

The chain employs TRBV20-1 and TRBJ2-3; there is no DNA to check the TCRdb D call of TRBD2. Germline V lookup: CDR1 DFQATT, CDR2 SNEGSKA (reference sequence). CDR3 length: 15 amino acids. CDR3 in amino acids: CSAARNPVRLGPQYF.

V is TRBV7-8 and J is TRBJ2-7; with no DNA, the TCRdb D assignment of TRBD2 cannot be verified. This CDR3 spans 18 amino acids. Per the germline V gene, CDR1 is SGHVS and CDR2 is FQNEAQ. CDR3 amino acids: CASSLVGGAGESSYEQYF.

The V and J genes are TRBV7-3 and TRBJ1-1; the TCRdb call, TRBD1, lacks DNA for checking. The CDR3 has 13 amino acids. Germline V CDR1 and CDR2: SGHTA, FQGTGA. CDR3 in amino acids: CASSPDSPLKAFF.

The chain recombines TRBV7-9 with TRBJ1-3; as DNA is missing, the TRBD1 call by TCRdb cannot be tested. CDR1 and CDR2 from the germline V gene are SEHNR and FQNEAQ (reference sequence). This CDR3 is 12 amino acids long. The CDR3 loop is CASSLRGDTIYF.

This clonotype is called medium-sized (0.01 to 0.1%) based on its frequency. The chain is built from TRBV30 and TRBJ1-2; TCRdb indicates TRBD1, and absent DNA this call remains unverified. This CDR3 region has 12 residues. Germline V CDR1 and CDR2: GTSNPN, SVGIG (reference sequence). CDR3 residues: CAWRAGPYGYTF.

The chain uses TRBV4-3 and TRBJ2-7; the TCRdb call, TRBD2, lacks DNA for checking. The CDR3 spans 15 residues. Germline V CDR1 and CDR2: LGHNA, YSLEER. CDR3 amino acids: CASSQDVLRGGEQYF.

Frequency places this clonotype as medium-sized. The CDR3 sequence is CATSSPELYEQYF. The V and J genes are TRBV24-1 and TRBJ2-7. Germline-derived CDR1 and CDR2 are KGHDR and SFDVKD. This CDR3 region has 13 residues.

This sequence joins TRBV5-5 and TRBJ1-2; TCRdb picks TRBD1, but there is no DNA to check that call. The CDR3 length is 14 residues. Germline V gene data show CDR1 as SGHKS and CDR2 as YYEKEE (reference sequence). The CDR3 protein is CASSFGTGFDGYTF. Complete variable domain (other parts from reference TRBV5-5 and TRBJ1-2): DAGVTQSPTHLIKTRGQQVTLRCSPISGHKSVSWYQQVLGQGPQFIFQYYEKEERGRGNFPDRFSARQFPNYSSELNVNALLLGDSALYLCASSFGTGFDGYTFGSGTRLTVV.

The CDR3 sequence: CASSVVSNEQFF. The chain combines TRBV9 with TRBJ2-1. Per germline, CDR1 SGDLS and CDR2 YYNGEE. The CDR3 loop spans 12 amino acids.

This chain connects TRBV7-2 to TRBJ2-3; without DNA, the TCRdb call of TRBD2 cannot be checked. In germline, CDR1 is SGHTA, CDR2 FQGNSA. This CDR3 contains 16 residues. CDR3 region: CASSLSSSGITDTQYF.

The chain links TRBV7-6 to TRBJ1-1; TCRdb lists TRBD1, though no DNA is available to test this call. Germline V lookup: CDR1 SGHVS, CDR2 FNYEAQ. The CDR3 runs 12 residues. The CDR3 loop is CASGLTGGEAFF.

The J gene is TRBJ2-5, the V gene TRBV14; with no DNA, the TCRdb D assignment of TRBD2 cannot be verified. The V gene's germline CDR1 is SGHDN and CDR2 FVKESK. This CDR3 has 14 residues. CDR3 amino acids: CASSRRTSLETQYF.

The V gene is TRBV29-1, the J gene TRBJ1-2. This CDR3 is built from 12 residues. CDR1 is SQVTM, CDR2 ANQGSEA, per germline. Here the CDR3 reads CSAGTSNYGYTF.